This T cell receptor beta chain was sequenced in a study of control samples from healthy donors and cancer patients. The protocol was immunoSEQ multiplex PCR, while the TCRdb copy is restricted to in-frame clones and leaves out a portion. The table has tens of thousands of clones, approximately 89% seen once. Germline V gives CDR1 ENHRY, CDR2 SYGVKD. The CDR3 consists of 13 residues. The V and J ends lost 3 bases and 8 bases respectively, with 13 bases between them. The gene calls are TRBV10-3 and TRBJ1-1; unclear D gene. Sequencing was done on a sample of PBMCs. The origin of this receptor is a man in his sixties with colorectal cancer. The CDR3 reads CAISDLTPSEAFF. CDR3 nucleotides: TGTGCCATCAGTGATCTGACCCCTTCCGAAGCTTTCTTT.